The clone carrying this T cell receptor (beta chain) has only a few counts. Given the absence of the conserved phenylalanine or tryptophan at the CDR3 end, a read error is likely. Trimming shortened V by 0 bases and J by 5 bases, and 10 bases separated the two germline ends. CDR3 length: 14 amino acids. Germline loops: CDR1 LNHNV, CDR2 YYDKDF (reference sequence). The data are from a study of regulatory T cells in long-lasting Graves disease. Time point noted: newly diagnosed GD, antithyroid drugs for less than 3 months. Isolated PBMC RNA provided the starting material for the TCR library. Patients of an endocrinology department in Xi'an, China, were included. Researchers made TCR beta libraries by using iRepertoire HTBI primers and running Arm-PCR on CDR3 regions. TCRdb reprocessed the multiplex PCR reads with MiXCR, giving one entry per CDR3 protein. The sample carries about 450,000 distinct CDR3 sequences, approximately 16% recorded once.

This same sample was also taken into another study, of T cells in Graves' hyperthyroidism and ophthalmopathy. That study reports: Patients between 18 and 65 years old had hyperthyroidism, newly diagnosed and lasting under 2 months. Most thyroid clonotypes expanded above 0.001 were also detected in blood.

The TCR was taken from a young woman with Graves disease. The rearrangement uses TRBV15 and TRBJ1-1, with no clear D. The sequenced sample was peripheral blood mononuclear cells (PBMCs), obtained at new diagnosis, from a patient treated with antithyroid drugs. As DNA, the CDR3 is TGTGCCACCAGCAGAGATAGGTTGGTAACTGAAGCTTTCCTT. Amino acid sequence: CATSRDRLVTEAFL.